The source of this T cell receptor (beta chain) is a study of blood T cell repertoires in COVID-19. Study-level information: Both acute and convalescent COVID-19 samples were obtained from the United States, Italy and Spain. T cells, B-cell-depleted T cells, or PBMCs provided the cDNA or gDNA that served as material.

Followed longitudinally, the Seattle patients had been enrolled during active infection. The germline V gene encodes CDR1 MNHEY and CDR2 SMNVEV (reference sequence). The length of the CDR3 is 15 residues. Between the trimmed V and J ends, which lost 7 bases and 5 bases, there was a span of 15 bases. Authors' analysis steps: It was from reference gene primer amplification that nucleated cell counts were estimated. Assay used: immunoSEQ multiplex PCR; TCRdb lists only in-frame clones, some missing. V, J and clone size were drawn from that table, and D and trimming were deduced from the DNA. The sample records 200,000 to 300,000 clones, approximately 80% being singletons.

V gene TRBV27 combines with J gene TRBJ1-6; the D gene is possibly TRBD1 (6 bases). The specimen was peripheral blood. This TCR came from a woman at least 80 years old with COVID-19, enrolled during active disease. CDR3 residues: CASTGQPTNNSPLHF. CDR3 bases: TGTGCCAGCACTGGACAGCCTACTAATAATTCACCCCTCCACTTT.